Listed here is a single TCR beta chain. This entry is derived from a study of blood T cell repertoires in COVID-19. Across the whole study: The origin of the acute and convalescent COVID-19 samples was the United States, Italy and Spain. T cells, B-cell-depleted T cells, or PBMCs provided the cDNA or gDNA that served as material.

Trimming cost V 4 bases and J 4 bases; bases outside gene matches: 6. The germline CDR1 and CDR2 sequences are SGHDT and YYEEEE. This CDR3 spans 15 amino acids. Generated by immunoSEQ multiplex PCR, the TCRdb table keeps only in-frame clones and is missing some. The sample contains 140,000 to 150,000 clones, more than 60% of which appear only once. The V and J genes are TRBV5-6 and TRBJ2-2; 8 bases agree with TRBD1. This receptor was identified in a middle-aged man with acute or convalescent COVID-19. The sequencing sample was made of peripheral blood. This chain's CDR3 is CASSGQGPGTGELFF. CDR3 in DNA: TGTGCCAGCAGCGGACAGGGTCCGGGCACCGGGGAGCTGTTTTTT.